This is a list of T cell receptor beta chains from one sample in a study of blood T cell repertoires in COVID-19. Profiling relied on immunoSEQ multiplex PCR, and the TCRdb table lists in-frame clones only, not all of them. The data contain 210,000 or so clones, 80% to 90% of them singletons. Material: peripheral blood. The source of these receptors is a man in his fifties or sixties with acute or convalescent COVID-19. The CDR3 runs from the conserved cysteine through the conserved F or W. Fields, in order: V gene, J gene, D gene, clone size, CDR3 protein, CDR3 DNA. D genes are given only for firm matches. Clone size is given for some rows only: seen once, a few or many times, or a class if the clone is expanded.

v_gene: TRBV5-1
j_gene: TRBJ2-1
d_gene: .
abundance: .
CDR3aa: CASSGGSSYNEQFF
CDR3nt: TGCGCCAGCAGCGGGGGGAGCTCCTACAATGAGCAGTTCTTC

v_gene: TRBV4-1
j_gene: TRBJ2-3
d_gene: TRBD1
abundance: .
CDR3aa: CASSPPGQGKADTQYF
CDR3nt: TGCGCCAGCAGCCCCCCCGGACAGGGGAAGGCAGATACGCAGTATTTT

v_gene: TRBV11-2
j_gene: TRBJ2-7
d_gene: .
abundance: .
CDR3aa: CASSFSLGAYEQYF
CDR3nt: TGTGCCAGCAGCTTTTCTCTCGGGGCCTACGAGCAGTACTTC

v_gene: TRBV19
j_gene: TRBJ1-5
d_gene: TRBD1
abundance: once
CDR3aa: CASRVGGQVQPQHF
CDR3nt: TGTGCCAGTAGAGTTGGGGGACAGGTTCAGCCCCAGCATTTT

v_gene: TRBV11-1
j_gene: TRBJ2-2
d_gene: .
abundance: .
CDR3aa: CASSLMAYTGELFF
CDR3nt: TGTGCCAGCAGCTTAATGGCCTACACCGGGGAGCTGTTTTTT

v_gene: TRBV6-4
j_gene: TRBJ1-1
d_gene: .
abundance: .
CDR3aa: CASSLGQNTEAFF
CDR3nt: TGTGCCAGCAGCCTCGGACAGAACACTGAAGCTTTCTTT

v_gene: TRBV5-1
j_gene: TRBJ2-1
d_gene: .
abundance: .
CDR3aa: CASRGGHQYRHEQFF
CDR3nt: TGCGCCAGCAGAGGGGGTCACCAATATCGACATGAGCAGTTCTTC

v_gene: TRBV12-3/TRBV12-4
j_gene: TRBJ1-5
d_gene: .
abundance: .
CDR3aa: CASSFPKAPQHF
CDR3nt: TGTGCCAGCAGTTTCCCAAAAGCGCCCCAGCATTTT

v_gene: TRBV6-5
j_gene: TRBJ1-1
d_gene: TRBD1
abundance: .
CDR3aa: CASSYSETGRSEAFF
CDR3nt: TGTGCCAGCAGTTACTCAGAGACAGGGAGATCTGAAGCTTTCTTT

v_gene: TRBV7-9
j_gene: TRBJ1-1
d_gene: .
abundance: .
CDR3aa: CASSPDTSNTEAFF
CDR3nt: TGTGCCAGCAGCCCAGACACTTCCAACACTGAAGCTTTCTTT